This TCR beta chain emerged from a study of OX40 agonist ivuxolimab in advanced cancers. As for the study in general: Intravenous ivuxolimab at 0.01 to 10 mg/kg was given to patients every 2 weeks. Subjects had a mean age of about 61 years, with a range of roughly 20 to 79; almost 85% were male. Therapy given before enrollment (anti-PD-1, anti-PD-L1 or anti-CTLA-4) was allowed, and 40% had some. General observations from the study: Specificity for antigen went undetermined in the expanded peripheral T cells.

Generated by immunoSEQ multiplex PCR, the TCRdb table keeps only in-frame clones and is missing some. The sample yields tens of thousands of clones, more than 70% seen once. Worth noting for this clone: The antigen is unknown.

The receptor's source is an adult with an advanced solid tumor such as melanoma, head and neck, liver or kidney cancer. Source: CD4+ or CD8+ T cells sorted from blood, taken in a trial of the OX40 agonist ivuxolimab.

CDR3 loop: CASSPTGGPDYGYTF. In nucleotides, the CDR3 is TGTGCCAGCAGTCCAACAGGGGGCCCTGACTATGGCTACACCTTC. The gene calls are TRBV7-3 and TRBJ1-2; TRBD1 matches at 9 bases. Germline assignment: CDR1 SGHTA and CDR2 FQGTGA. After removal of 6 bases from V and 3 bases from J, the junction contained 8 bases not matched to a gene. The CDR3 consists of 15 residues.